This T cell receptor (beta chain) was captured by sequencing in a study of T cell responses to AZD1222 COVID-19 vaccine. Produced via immunoSEQ multiplex PCR; TCRdb's table is partial and in-frame only. The data show over 150,000 clones, 85% to 90% seen once. Germline assignment: CDR1 SGHNT and CDR2 YENEEA. The CDR3 is 14 residues long. Trimming took off 0 bases at V and 0 bases at J, with 6 bases between the two ends. Sequences were derived from peripheral blood, sampled on day 0 of MenACWY control vaccination. V is TRBV11-3 and J is TRBJ2-7, with unresolved D. The sequence was obtained from an adult in good health. CDR3 coding DNA: TGTGCCAGCAGCTTAGAAGGCAGCTCCTACGAGCAGTACTTC. It codes for CASSLEGSSYEQYF.